These 17 T cell receptor beta chains were sequenced from one sample in a study of blood T cell repertoires in COVID-19. Here immunoSEQ multiplex PCR was the method, and the copy in TCRdb shows in-frame clones only, minus some. The repertoire has approximately 170,000 clones, about 88% of them found once; the top ten carry around 7%. The source material was peripheral blood. The source is a woman aged 80 or older in a cohort sampled during active or convalescent COVID-19.

Here the CDR3 DNA reads TGTGCCAGCAGTTTCTCGACTAGCGGGAGGGGGAATGAGCAGTTCTTC. This gives the protein CASSFSTSGRGNEQFF. J is TRBJ2-1 and V is TRBV6-5, with 14 bases identical to TRBD2. V shed 4 bases, J shed 7 bases, and the junction held 6 bases outside the gene matches. The CDR3 has 16 amino acids. Germline V CDR1 and CDR2: MNHEY, SVGAGI.

This clone was found once. The chain links TRBV6-6 to TRBJ1-1, with D possibly TRBD1 on 5 matching bases. This CDR3 is 13 amino acids long. The ends were cut back, 10 bases at V and 3 bases at J, with 15 bases in the middle. Germline CDR1 MNHNY, CDR2 SVGAGI (reference sequence). The CDR3: CATGSGAYTEAFF. CDR3 bases: TGTGCCACCGGGAGTGGGGCGTACACTGAAGCTTTCTTT.

This clone has just a few counts. CDR3 region: CASSLRMRERERDTQYF. In DNA form, the CDR3 reads TGCGCCAGCAGCTTGCGGATGCGGGAGAGGGAGAGAGATACGCAGTATTTT. The J gene is TRBJ2-3, the V gene TRBV5-1, with 7 bases aligning to TRBD2. The CDR3 length is 17 residues. CDR1 is SGHRS, CDR2 YFSETQ, per germline. Unmatched junction bases numbered 13, after V lost 1 base and J lost 5 bases. The whole variable domain, remainder taken from reference TRBV5-1 and TRBJ2-3, is KAGVTQTPRYLIKTRGQQVTLSCSPISGHRSVSWYQQTPGQGLQFLFEYFSETQRNKGNFPGRFSGRQFSNSRSEMNVSTLELGDSALYLCASSLRMRERERDTQYFGPGTRLTVL.

The chain recombines TRBV15 with TRBJ1-3, with unresolved D. CDR1 is LNHNV and CDR2 is YYDKDF in the germline V gene (reference sequence). CDR3 length equals 15 residues. Trimming took 2 bases from V and 1 from J, leaving 9 bases between them. The CDR3, as DNA: TGTGCCACCAGCAGACAACGGGGTTCTGGAAACACCATATATTTT. Its protein is CATSRQRGSGNTIYF.

The CDR3 loop reads CASSYRGGTQPQHF. CDR3 nucleotides: TGTGCCAGCAGTTATCGGGGAGGCACCCAGCCCCAGCATTTT. The chain uses TRBV3-1 (or the pseudogene TRBV3-2) and TRBJ1-5; D is ambiguous. Trimming shortened V by 6 bases and J by 7 bases, and 16 bases separated the two germline ends. Germline CDR1 LGHDT, CDR2 YNNKEL (reference sequence). The CDR3 consists of 14 residues.

The rearrangement joins TRBV7-2 to TRBJ2-2; a possible D gene is TRBD2 (6 bases). This CDR3 spans 14 amino acids. Germline V CDR1 and CDR2: SGHTA, FQGNSA. V lost 5 bases and J lost 7, with 14 bases in between. The CDR3, as DNA: TGTGCCAGCAGCGCTCTAGCGTTGGTCGGGGAGCTGTTTTTT. This translates into CASSALALVGELFF.

The chain is built from TRBV2 and TRBJ2-3; 9 bases line up with TRBD2. V shed 5 bases, J shed 5 bases, and the junction held 5 bases outside the gene matches. CDR3 length equals 14 residues. The germline gives CDR1 SNHLY, CDR2 FYNNEI. The CDR3 here is CASSSAGGGDTQYF. The CDR3 nucleotides are TGTGCCAGCAGTTCAGCGGGGGGAGGAGATACGCAGTATTTT.

The V call is TRBV4-1, the J call TRBJ1-5; 7 nucleotides align to TRBD1. This CDR3 spans 15 amino acids. In germline, CDR1 is MGHRA, CDR2 YSYEKL. The CDR3 sequence: CASRGQALGNQPQHF. The CDR3 region has the DNA TGCGCTTCGAGGGGGCAGGCTCTTGGCAATCAGCCCCAGCATTTT.

This clone was seen once. The V gene is TRBV28, the J gene TRBJ2-7; 8 bases are a match to TRBD1. V dropped 5 bases and J dropped 4; count of bases not matched to a gene: 10. This CDR3 region has 15 residues. Germline lookup yields CDR1 MDHEN and CDR2 SYDVKM. The CDR3 reads CASSRPGQAIYEQYF. CDR3 coding DNA: TGTGCCAGCAGTAGACCGGGACAGGCCATTTACGAGCAGTACTTC.

A few counts support this clone. The chain joins TRBV11-2 to TRBJ2-2, with 9 bases identical to TRBD2. J was trimmed by 4 bases and V by 8 bases; bases with no gene match: 5. This CDR3 spans 14 amino acids. Looked up from germline, CDR1 is SGHAT and CDR2 is FQNNGV. DNA for the CDR3: TGTGCCAGCTGGGCTAGCGGGGCCACCGGGGAGCTGTTTTTT. Translation gives CASWASGATGELFF.

This chain joins TRBV5-5 and TRBJ2-6, with no clear D. Trimming shortened V by 3 bases and J by 2 bases, and 6 bases separated the two germline ends. Germline V gives CDR1 SGHKS, CDR2 YYEKEE (reference sequence). The CDR3 loop spans 14 amino acids. The CDR3 nucleotides read TGTGCCAGCAGCTCACTTCCTGGGGCCAACGTCCTGACTTTC. Its translation: CASSSLPGANVLTF.

The V and J genes are TRBV18 and TRBJ2-7; a weak D match, TRBD1 (8 bases). Between the trimmed V and J ends, which lost 5 bases and 2 bases, there was a span of 13 bases. CDR1 is KGHSH and CDR2 is LQKENI in the germline V gene. The CDR3 contains 14 residues. The CDR3 nucleotides read TGTGCCAGCTCATCGGGGGGACAGGCCTACGAGCAGTACTTC. Translation: CASSSGGQAYEQYF.

The chain carries TRBV24-1 and TRBJ2-2; D ambiguous. V dropped 4 bases and J dropped 4 bases, with 15 bases sitting between them. CDR3 length: 16 residues. In germline, CDR1 is KGHDR, CDR2 SFDVKD. CDR3: CATSDTKRSGTGELFF. The CDR3 DNA is TGTGCCACCAGTGACACCAAACGTTCAGGCACCGGGGAGCTGTTTTTT.

V usage is TRBV5-6 and J usage is TRBJ1-4; TRBD1 agrees at 7 bases. In germline, CDR1 is SGHDT, CDR2 YYEEEE. J was trimmed by 8 bases and V by 3 bases; bases with no gene match: 19. The CDR3 extends over 18 amino acids. In DNA form, the CDR3 reads TGTGCCAGCAGCTCTTATACGTGGCAGGCAGGGGGACAGGAAAAACTGTTTTTT. Protein sequence: CASSSYTWQAGGQEKLFF.

A few counts support this clone. Distinct nucleotide sequences in the sample also encode this CDR3. CDR3 protein: CASSEARSYEQYF. In nucleotides, the CDR3 is TGTGCCAGCAGTGAAGCCAGATCCTACGAGCAGTACTTC. V gene TRBV6-1 combines with J gene TRBJ2-7; D not resolved. Germline V lookup: CDR1 MNHNS, CDR2 SASEGT. Trimming removed 0 bases from V and 1 base from J, with 4 bases in between. The CDR3 covers 13 residues.

The V gene is TRBV11-2, the J gene TRBJ2-7; 8 bases match TRBD1. Germline CDR1 reads SGHAT; CDR2 reads FQNNGV. With 5 bases clipped from V and 4 bases from J, the junction kept 4 bases outside the gene matches. The CDR3 extends over 13 amino acids. The CDR3 loop is CASSATGGYEQYV. The CDR3 DNA follows: TGTGCCAGCAGCGCAACAGGGGGTTACGAGCAGTACGTC.

The chain uses TRBV6-1 and TRBJ1-5; D call uncertain. V dropped 2 bases and J dropped 0 bases, with 11 bases sitting between them. This CDR3 contains 16 residues. The germline gives CDR1 MNHNS, CDR2 SASEGT. The CDR3 bases are TGTGCCAGCAGTGAAATTTATAGTTCTAGCAATCAGCCCCAGCATTTT. Translating it yields CASSEIYSSSNQPQHF.